This T cell receptor (beta chain) derives from a study of control samples from healthy donors and cancer patients. The CDR3 is made up of 16 amino acids. CDR1 is SGHRS, CDR2 YFSETQ, per germline. V was cut by 4 bases and J by 5 bases, with 18 bases left in between. This table comes from immunoSEQ multiplex PCR, and its TCRdb copy is limited to in-frame clones, with some not included. Here the sample spans about 120,000 clones, roughly 89% being singletons. The V and J genes are TRBV5-1 and TRBJ2-2; D remains unclear. The TCR sequence derives from a man between 18 and 29 years old in good health. What was sequenced was blood. The CDR3 coding sequence is TGCGCCAGCAGCGAGGTAGCACACCTCGGAACCGGGGAGCTGTTTTTT. Translation gives CASSEVAHLGTGELFF.